The entry that follows covers one TCR beta chain sequence. TCRdb's copy holds only in-frame clones and misses some; the assay was immunoSEQ multiplex PCR. In the table there are more than 95,000 clones, around 87% of which are singletons. This sample was taken from a study of control samples from healthy donors and cancer patients. The CDR3 has 15 amino acids. V dropped 0 bases and J dropped 2 bases, with 11 bases sitting between them. The V gene's germline CDR1 is GTSNPN and CDR2 SVGIG (reference sequence). The V gene is TRBV30, the J gene TRBJ1-3, with D tentatively TRBD1 (5 bases). Specimen: blood. This TCR came from a man in his fifties or sixties in good health. The CDR3 is CAWSVWGLAGNTIYF. Here the CDR3 DNA reads TGTGCCTGGAGTGTATGGGGGTTAGCTGGAAACACCATATATTTT.